This TCR beta chain was documented in a study of cytomegalovirus exposure and HLA in healthy donors. Background on the study: Of roughly 400 genotyped donors, about 81% clustered with self-reported Caucasian donors.

The PCR was carried out with 60 Vbeta primers and 13 Jbeta primers. The table came from immunoSEQ multiplex PCR; TCRdb's copy has only in-frame clones and leaves some out. Among 130,000 to 150,000 clones, about 80% were seen once, and the ten largest hold approximately 1.2%. Study-wide results and caveats: Across donors, sequencing depth was assumed by presence/absence analyses to be roughly uniform. An ancestry cluster, one associated with Asian ancestry, reportedly showed fewer N-insertions than the approximately 670-donor mean in a later analysis. In a later analysis, TCR beta V- and J-gene trimming showed a link to a missense DCLRE1C variant.

A word on this clone: The antigen remains undetermined.

The V and J ends lost 5 bases and 5 bases respectively, with 15 bases between them. The CDR3 spans 14 residues. Per the germline V gene, CDR1 is MNHEY and CDR2 is SMNVEV (reference sequence). Specimen: PBMCs. This sequence originates from a male donor in good health and CMV-seropositive. The V gene is TRBV27, the J gene TRBJ1-2; D might be TRBD1 (5 bases). CDR3 DNA sequence: TGTGCCAGCAGTCCTCAGGGAGGGAGATATGGCTACACCTTC. Its translation: CASSPQGGRYGYTF.